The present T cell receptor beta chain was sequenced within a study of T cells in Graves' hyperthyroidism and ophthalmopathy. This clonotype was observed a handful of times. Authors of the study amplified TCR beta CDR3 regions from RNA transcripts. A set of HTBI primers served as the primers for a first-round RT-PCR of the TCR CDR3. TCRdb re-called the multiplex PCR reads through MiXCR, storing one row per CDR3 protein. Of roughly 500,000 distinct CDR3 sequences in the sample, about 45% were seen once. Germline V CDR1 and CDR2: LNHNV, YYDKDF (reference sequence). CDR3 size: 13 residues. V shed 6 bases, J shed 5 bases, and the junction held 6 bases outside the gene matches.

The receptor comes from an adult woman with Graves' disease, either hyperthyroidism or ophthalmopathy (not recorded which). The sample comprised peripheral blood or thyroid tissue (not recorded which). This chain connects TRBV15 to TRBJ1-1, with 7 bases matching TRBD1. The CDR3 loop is CATSITGDTEAFF. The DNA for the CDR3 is TGTGCCACCAGTATAACAGGGGATACTGAAGCTTTCTTT.